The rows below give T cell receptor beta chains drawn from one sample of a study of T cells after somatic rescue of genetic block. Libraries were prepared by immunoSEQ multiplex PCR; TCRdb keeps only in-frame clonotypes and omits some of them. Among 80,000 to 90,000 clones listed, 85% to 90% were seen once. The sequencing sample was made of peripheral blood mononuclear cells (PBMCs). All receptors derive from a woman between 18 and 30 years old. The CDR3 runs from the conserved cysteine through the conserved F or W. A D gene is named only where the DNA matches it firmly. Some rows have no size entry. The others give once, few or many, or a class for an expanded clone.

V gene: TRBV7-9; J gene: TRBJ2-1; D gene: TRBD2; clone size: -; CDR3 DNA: TGTGCCAGCAGCGTGACTAGCGGGAGGGCCCCTGAGCAGTTCTTC; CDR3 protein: CASSVTSGRAPEQFF
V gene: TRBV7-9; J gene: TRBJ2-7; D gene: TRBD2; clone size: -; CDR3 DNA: TGTGCCAGCAGCCTCGGACTAGCGGTAGCCTACGAGCAGTACTTC; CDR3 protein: CASSLGLAVAYEQYF
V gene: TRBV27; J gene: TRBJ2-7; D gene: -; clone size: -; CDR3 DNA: TGTGCCAGCATGGGAGCGAACCGCTACGAGCAGTACTTC; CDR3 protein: CASMGANRYEQYF
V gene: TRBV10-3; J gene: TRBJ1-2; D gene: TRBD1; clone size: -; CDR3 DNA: TGTGCCATCAGTGAGTCGACAGGGGAAGGCTATGGCTACACCTTC; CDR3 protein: CAISESTGEGYGYTF
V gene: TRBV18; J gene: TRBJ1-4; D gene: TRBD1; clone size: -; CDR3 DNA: TGTGCCAGCTCACCTAGGACAGGGGGCGGTGAAAAACTGTTTTTT; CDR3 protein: CASSPRTGGGEKLFF
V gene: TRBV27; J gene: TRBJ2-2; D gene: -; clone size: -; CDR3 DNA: TGTGCCAGCAGTTTATCCCCTACGGAAGAGAACACCGGGGAGCTGTTTTTT; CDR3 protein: CASSLSPTEENTGELFF
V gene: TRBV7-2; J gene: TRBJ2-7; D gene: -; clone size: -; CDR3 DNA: TGTGCCAGCAGCTCACCACGCGGAGGCTACGAGCAGTACTTC; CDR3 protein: CASSSPRGGYEQYF
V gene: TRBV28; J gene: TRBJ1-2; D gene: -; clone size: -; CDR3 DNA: TGTGCCAGCAGCAGCCCTTTTAACTATGGCTACACCTTC; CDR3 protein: CASSSPFNYGYTF
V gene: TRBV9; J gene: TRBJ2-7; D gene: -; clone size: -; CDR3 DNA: TGTGCCAGCAGCGTAGTAGGAAGGGCCGAGCAGTACTTC; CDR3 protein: CASSVVGRAEQYF
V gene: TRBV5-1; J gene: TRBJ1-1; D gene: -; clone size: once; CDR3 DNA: TGCGCCAGCAGCTTGGCGGTGAACACTGAAGCTTTCTTT; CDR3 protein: CASSLAVNTEAFF
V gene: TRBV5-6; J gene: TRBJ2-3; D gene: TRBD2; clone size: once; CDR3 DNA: TGTGCCAGCAGCCATGGACTAGCGGGAGAGCGAGATACGCAGTATTTT; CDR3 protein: CASSHGLAGERDTQYF
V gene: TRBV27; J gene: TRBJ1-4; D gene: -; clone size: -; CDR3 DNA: TGTGCCAGCAGTCCCGACGTTGCAACTAATGAAAAACTGTTTTTT; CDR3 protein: CASSPDVATNEKLFF
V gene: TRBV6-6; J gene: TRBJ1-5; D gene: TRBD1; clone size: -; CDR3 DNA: TGTGCCAGCAGTTACTCGTTTAGACAGGGTGCCCAGCCCCAGCATTTT; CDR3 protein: CASSYSFRQGAQPQHF
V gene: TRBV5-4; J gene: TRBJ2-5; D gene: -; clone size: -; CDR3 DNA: TGTGCCAGCAGCTTTTGGTTAGCACGGCAAGAGACCCAGTACTTC; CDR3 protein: CASSFWLARQETQYF
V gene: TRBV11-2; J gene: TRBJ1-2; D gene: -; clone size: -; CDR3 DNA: TGTGCCAGCAGCCCGGGGACCTTAGGGGGCTACACCTTC; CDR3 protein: CASSPGTLGGYTF
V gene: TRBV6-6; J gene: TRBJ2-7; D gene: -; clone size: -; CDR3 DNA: TGTGCCAGCAGTCCCCCATTTACCTCCTACGAGCAGTACTTC; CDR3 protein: CASSPPFTSYEQYF
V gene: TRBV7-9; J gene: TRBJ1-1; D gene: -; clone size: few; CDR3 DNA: TGTGCCAGCAGCTTAGATTCCGTAGGGGGGGAAGCTTTCTTT; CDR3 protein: CASSLDSVGGEAFF
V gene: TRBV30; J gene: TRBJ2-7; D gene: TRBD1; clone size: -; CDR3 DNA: TGTGCCTGGAGGGGGGGACGGGACAGGGGCACTTACGAGCAGTACTTC; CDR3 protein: CAWRGGRDRGTYEQYF
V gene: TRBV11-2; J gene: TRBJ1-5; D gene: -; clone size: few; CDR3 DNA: TGTGCCAGCAGCCCACACACGGGAGGAGCCCAGCATTTT; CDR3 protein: CASSPHTGGAQHF
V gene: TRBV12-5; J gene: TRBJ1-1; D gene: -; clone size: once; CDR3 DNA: TGTGCTAGTGGTTTGCAGGGGTGGAGGACTGAAGCTTTCTTT; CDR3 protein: CASGLQGWRTEAFF
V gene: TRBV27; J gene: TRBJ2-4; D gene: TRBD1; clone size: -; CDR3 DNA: TGTGCCAGCGCACAACACAGGGGCATGGCCAAAAACATTCAGTACTTC; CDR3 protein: CASAQHRGMAKNIQYF
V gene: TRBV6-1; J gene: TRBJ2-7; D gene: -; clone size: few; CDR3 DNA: TGTGCCAGCAGTGAAGCTGGGGGGGCTTCCTACGAGCAGTACTTC; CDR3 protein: CASSEAGGASYEQYF
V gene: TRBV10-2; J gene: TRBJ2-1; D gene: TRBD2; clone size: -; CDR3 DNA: TGCGCCAGCAGACTAGCGGGAGCCAATGAGCAGTTCTTC; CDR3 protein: CASRLAGANEQFF
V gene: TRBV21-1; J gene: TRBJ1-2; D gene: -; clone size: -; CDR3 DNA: TGTGCCCTTGGGGATGACTATGGCTACACCTTC; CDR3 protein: CALGDDYGYTF
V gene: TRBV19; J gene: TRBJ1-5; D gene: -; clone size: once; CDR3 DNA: TGTGCCAGCGCAGTGGGGGGGAGCAATCAGCCCCAGCATTTT; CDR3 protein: CASAVGGSNQPQHF
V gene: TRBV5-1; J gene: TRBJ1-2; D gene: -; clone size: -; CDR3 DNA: TGCGCCAGCAGCTTGAGGGCAGGGGAGGGTGGCTACACCTTC; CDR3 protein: CASSLRAGEGGYTF
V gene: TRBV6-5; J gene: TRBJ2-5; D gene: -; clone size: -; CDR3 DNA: TGTGCCAGCAGACCCGGGGGTGTCCAGTGGACCCAGTACTTC; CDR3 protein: CASRPGGVQWTQYF
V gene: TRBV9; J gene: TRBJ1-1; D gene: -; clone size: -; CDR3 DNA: TGTGCCAGCAGCAGGGACACGAACACTGAAGCTTTCTTT; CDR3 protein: CASSRDTNTEAFF
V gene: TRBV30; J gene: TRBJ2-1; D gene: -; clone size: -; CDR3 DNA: TGTGCCTGTCGGGACCACCACAATGAGCAGTTCTTC; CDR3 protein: CACRDHHNEQFF
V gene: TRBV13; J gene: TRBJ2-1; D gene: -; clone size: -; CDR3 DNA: TGTGCCAGCAGCCCCCCACGGCTTGGAGTCCGGGGTGAGCAGTTCTTC; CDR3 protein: CASSPPRLGVRGEQFF
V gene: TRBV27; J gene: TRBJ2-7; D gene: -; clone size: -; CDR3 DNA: TGTGCCAGCAGTTCTACTGGATACGAGCAGTACTTC; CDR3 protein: CASSSTGYEQYF
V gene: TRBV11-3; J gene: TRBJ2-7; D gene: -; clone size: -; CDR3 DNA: TGTGCCAGCAGCTTAGAGGACTACGAGCAGTACTTC; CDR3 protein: CASSLEDYEQYF
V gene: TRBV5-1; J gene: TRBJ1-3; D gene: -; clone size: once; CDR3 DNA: TGCGCCAGCAGCGAACAAGGTGCGGACACCATATATTTT; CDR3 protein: CASSEQGADTIYF
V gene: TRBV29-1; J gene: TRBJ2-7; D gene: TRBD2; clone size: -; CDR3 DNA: TGCAGCGTTGAAGATTTAGCGGGAGTAATGTACGAGCAGTACTTC; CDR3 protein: CSVEDLAGVMYEQYF
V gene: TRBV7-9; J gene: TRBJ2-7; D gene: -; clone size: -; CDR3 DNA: TGTGCCAGCAGCTTAGCTCCCTACGAGCAGTACTTC; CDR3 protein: CASSLAPYEQYF
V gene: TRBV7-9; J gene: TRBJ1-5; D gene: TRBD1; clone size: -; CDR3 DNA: TGTGCCAGCAGCTTAGGCTCAGGGGGCGCTTCCAATCAGCCCCAGCATTTT; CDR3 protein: CASSLGSGGASNQPQHF
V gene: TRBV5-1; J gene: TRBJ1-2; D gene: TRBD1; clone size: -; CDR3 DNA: TGCGCCAGCAGCTTGGATCCGGGACAGGGGAGGGGATATGGCTACACCTTC; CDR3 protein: CASSLDPGQGRGYGYTF
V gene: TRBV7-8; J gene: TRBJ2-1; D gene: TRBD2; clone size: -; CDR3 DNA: TGTGCCAGCAGCTCAAGCGGGGGCCATTACAATGAGCAGTTCTTC; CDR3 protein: CASSSSGGHYNEQFF
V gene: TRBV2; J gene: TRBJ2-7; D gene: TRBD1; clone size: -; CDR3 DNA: TGTGCCAGCATTCTACAGGGGGCGCGCTACGAGCAGTACTTC; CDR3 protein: CASILQGARYEQYF
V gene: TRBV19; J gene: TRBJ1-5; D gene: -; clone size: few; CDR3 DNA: TGTGCCAGCCAGGGTCTTGGCAATCAGCCCCAGCATTTT; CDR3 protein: CASQGLGNQPQHF
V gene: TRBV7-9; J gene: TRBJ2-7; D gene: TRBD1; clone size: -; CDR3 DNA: TGTGCCAGCAGCCGGCGGACAGGGAGTTACGAGCAGTACTTC; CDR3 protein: CASSRRTGSYEQYF
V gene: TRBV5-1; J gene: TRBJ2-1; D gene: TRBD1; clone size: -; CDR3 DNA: TGCGCCAGCAGCTATGGACAGGGGACTGAGCAGTTCTTC; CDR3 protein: CASSYGQGTEQFF
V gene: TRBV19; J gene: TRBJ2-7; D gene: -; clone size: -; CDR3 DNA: TGTGCCAGTAGTATAGAAGGGGTCTACGAGCAGTACTTC; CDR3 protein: CASSIEGVYEQYF
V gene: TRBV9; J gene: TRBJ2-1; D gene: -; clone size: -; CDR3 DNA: TGTGCCAGCGGCAGGCCCAATGAGCAGTTCTTC; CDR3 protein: CASGRPNEQFF
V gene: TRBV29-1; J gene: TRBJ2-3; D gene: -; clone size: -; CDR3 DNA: TGCAGCTCAGACACAGATACGCAGTATTTT; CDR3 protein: CSSDTDTQYF
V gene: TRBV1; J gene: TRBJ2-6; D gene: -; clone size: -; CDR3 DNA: TGCACCAGCAGGGGCCTGGTGGAGGGGCGGCCTGGGGCCAACGTCCTGACTTTC; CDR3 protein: CTSRGLVEGRPGANVLTF
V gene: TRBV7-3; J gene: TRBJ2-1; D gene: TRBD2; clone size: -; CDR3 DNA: TGTGCCAGCAGCCACCCGAACCGAGGGGGACGGAGTAGCGGGACCTCCTACAATGAGCAGTTCTTC; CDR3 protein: CASSHPNRGGRSSGTSYNEQFF
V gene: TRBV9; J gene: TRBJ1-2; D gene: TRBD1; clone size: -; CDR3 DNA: TGTGCCAGCAGCGTAGTTCGGGACAGCCACTATGGCTACACCTTC; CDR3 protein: CASSVVRDSHYGYTF
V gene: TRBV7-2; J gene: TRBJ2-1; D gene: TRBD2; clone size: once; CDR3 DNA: TGTGCCAGCAGCTTACACATAGCGGGAGTGGGAAATGAGCAGTTCTTC; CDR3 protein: CASSLHIAGVGNEQFF
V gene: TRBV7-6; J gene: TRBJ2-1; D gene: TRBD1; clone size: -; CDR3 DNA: TGTGCCAGCAGCTTAGTAGGGACAGACGTAGGCAATGAGCAGTTCTTC; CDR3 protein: CASSLVGTDVGNEQFF
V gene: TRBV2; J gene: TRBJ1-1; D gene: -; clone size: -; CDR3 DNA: TGTGCCAGCAGTACGGGACACCAGAACACTGAAGCTTTCTTT; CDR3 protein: CASSTGHQNTEAFF
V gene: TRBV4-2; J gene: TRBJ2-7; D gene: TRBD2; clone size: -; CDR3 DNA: TGTGCCAGCAGCCGAGGCGTGCGGACTAGCGGCTCCTACGAGCAGTACTTC; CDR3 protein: CASSRGVRTSGSYEQYF
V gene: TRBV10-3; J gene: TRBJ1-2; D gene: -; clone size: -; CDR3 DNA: TGTGCCATCAGTGAGCCGAGGGGGATTGGCTACACCTTC; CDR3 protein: CAISEPRGIGYTF
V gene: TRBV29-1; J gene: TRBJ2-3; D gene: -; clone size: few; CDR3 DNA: TGCAGCGTTGAAGTGGGCAGGGCAACGTCCACAGATACGCAGTATTTT; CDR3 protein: CSVEVGRATSTDTQYF